The clone carrying this T cell receptor beta chain has only one observation. Its specificity is unknown. The method was immunoSEQ multiplex PCR; TCRdb's version includes in-frame clones alone and lacks a portion of them. Counted here are some 88,000 clones, about 92% occurring once; the ten biggest clones make up 1.5% to 2.5%. The data originate from a study of graft-versus-host responses after intestinal transplantation. This TCR derives from a human donor who received an intestinal transplant. Sequences were derived from unstimulated CD8+ T cells sorted from spleen or lymph node cells, sampled before intestinal transplant.

This CDR3 is CASSHHRVEDYGYTF. CDR3 coding DNA: TGCGCCAGCAGCCACCACAGGGTCGAGGACTATGGCTACACCTTC. This chain connects TRBV4-3 to TRBJ1-2; tentatively, D is TRBD1 (6 bases). Trimming cost V 3 bases and J 3 bases, with 14 bases left between them. CDR3 length equals 15 residues. Germline V gene sequence: CDR1 LGHNA, CDR2 YSLEER.